Below are 18 T cell receptor beta chains sequenced from a single sample in a study of blood T cell repertoires in COVID-19. Assay used: immunoSEQ multiplex PCR; TCRdb lists only in-frame clones, some missing. This sample has 140,000 to 150,000 clones, with over 80% found just once. The sequenced material came from peripheral blood. The receptors were gathered from a woman aged 45 to 65 with acute or convalescent COVID-19.

The V gene is TRBV7-9, the J gene TRBJ1-2; possible D gene TRBD1, 5 bases. The CDR3 consists of 14 residues. CDR1 and CDR2 (germline): SEHNR, FQNEAQ (reference sequence). Trimming took off 5 bases at V and 4 bases at J, with 14 bases between the two ends. CDR3 residues: CASSPAQGLYGYTF. CDR3 in DNA: TGTGCCAGCAGCCCCGCTCAGGGACTCTATGGCTACACCTTC.

The chain joins TRBV28 to TRBJ1-5; 7 bases line up with TRBD1. Germline loops: CDR1 MDHEN, CDR2 SYDVKM. CDR3 length equals 15 residues. V lost 5 bases, J lost 2 bases, and 6 bases stayed unmatched. The DNA of the CDR3 is TGTGCCAGCAGTCAGACAGGGAGAGGCAATCAGCCCCAGCATTTT. Translation gives CASSQTGRGNQPQHF.

The genes are TRBV12-5 and TRBJ2-1, with 9 nucleotides matching TRBD2. With 0 bases clipped from V and 10 bases from J, the junction kept 10 bases outside the gene matches. The CDR3 is made up of 16 amino acids. The V gene's germline CDR1 is LGHNT and CDR2 FRNRAP. The CDR3 nucleotides are TGTGCTAGTGGTTTGGTACATGGCGGGGGGGCTCCCGAGCAGTTCTTC. Its protein is CASGLVHGGGAPEQFF.

The chain has TRBV19 and TRBJ1-5; 7 nucleotides agree with TRBD1. With 10 bases clipped from V and 6 bases from J, the junction kept 6 bases outside the gene matches. This CDR3 comprises 12 residues. The germline CDR1 and CDR2 sequences are LNHDA and SQIVND (reference sequence). CDR3 nucleotide sequence: TGTGCCACTGAAGGGGGCGGTCAGCCCCAGCATTTT. Translation: CATEGGGQPQHF.

This chain's CDR3 is CATSDPGHGNTIYF. CDR3 in DNA: TGTGCCACCAGTGACCCGGGACACGGAAACACCATATATTTT. The chain links TRBV24-1 to TRBJ1-3, with D possibly matching TRBD1 (6 bases). The CDR3 spans 14 residues. The V gene's germline CDR1 is KGHDR and CDR2 SFDVKD. The V end lost 4 bases, the J end lost 4 bases, and 10 bases lay between the germline ends.

The chain employs TRBV11-2 and TRBJ1-5; the D gene is possibly TRBD1 (6 bases). This CDR3 contains 14 residues. V was clipped by 2 bases and J by 2 bases, with 7 bases between them. Germline V CDR1 and CDR2: SGHAT, FQNNGV. The CDR3 DNA is TGTGCCAGCAGCTTATCAGGGGGCAATCAGCCCCAGCATTTT. It yields the protein CASSLSGGNQPQHF. Full variable domain (rest looked up from reference TRBV11-2 and TRBJ1-5): EAGVAQSPRYKIIEKRQSVAFWCNPISGHATLYWYQQILGQGPKLLIQFQNNGVVDDSQLPKDRFSAERLKGVDSTLKIQPAKLEDSAVYLCASSLSGGNQPQHFGDGTRLSIL.

This sequence joins TRBV28 and TRBJ1-6; D not certain. Trimming left V 6 bases short and J 9 bases short, with 15 bases between. Per the germline V gene, CDR1 is MDHEN and CDR2 is SYDVKM. This CDR3 has 14 residues. The CDR3 nucleotides read TGTGCCAGCAGCCCCCCGGCGGGTTTTTCACCCCTCCACTTT. Encoded protein: CASSPPAGFSPLHF. The entire variable domain, with the rest obtained from reference TRBV28 and TRBJ1-6, is as follows: DVKVTQSSRYLVKRTGEKVFLECVQDMDHENMFWYRQDPGLGLRLIYFSYDVKMKEKGDIPEGYSVSREKKERFSLILESASTNQTSMYLCASSPPAGFSPLHFGNGTRLTVT.

Notes on this clone: This sequence may be a read error, since a much larger clone differs from it by one base. The chain couples TRBV7-2 to TRBJ2-2; 9 bases agree with TRBD2. J gave up 0 bases and V 0 bases, and 5 bases lay outside the gene matches. This CDR3 spans 18 amino acids. The germline V gene encodes CDR1 SGHTA and CDR2 FQGNSA. The CDR3 DNA sequence: TGTGCCAGCAGCTTAGCGCTAGGCGGGGGGGCGAACACCGGGGAGCTGTTTTTT. It specifies CASSLALGGGANTGELFF.

The chain is built from TRBV19 and TRBJ2-5; 8 bases match TRBD2. Germline CDR1 reads LNHDA; CDR2 reads SQIVND (reference sequence). The CDR3 runs 14 residues. With V trimmed by 8 bases and J by 0 bases, 5 bases remained unmatched. The CDR3 DNA is TGTGCCAGTCAATCACTAGCGGACCAAGAGACCCAGTACTTC. Protein: CASQSLADQETQYF.

The CDR3 loop reads CASRRDRAEVYGYTF. CDR3 DNA: TGTGCCAGCAGGAGGGACAGAGCGGAGGTCTATGGCTACACCTTC. V is TRBV2 and J is TRBJ1-2, with 7 nucleotides matching TRBD1. Germline-derived CDR1 and CDR2 are SNHLY and FYNNEI. The CDR3 covers 15 residues. Germline trimming cut 6 bases from V and 4 bases from J; bases unmatched to any gene: 11.

The chain employs TRBV30 and TRBJ1-4; 7 nucleotides match TRBD1. The CDR3 is 16 amino acids. Trimming cost V 2 bases and J 4 bases; bases outside gene matches: 10. Germline CDR1 is GTSNPN and CDR2 is SVGIG (reference sequence). CDR3 region: CAWSHSGTAYNEKLFF. CDR3 DNA: TGTGCCTGGAGTCATTCCGGGACAGCATATAATGAAAAACTGTTTTTT. Looking up the rest from reference TRBV30 and TRBJ1-4 gives the full variable domain: SQTIHQWPATLVQPVGSPLSLECTVEGTSNPNLYWYRQAAGRGLQLLFYSVGIGQISSEVPQNLSASRPQDRQFILSSKKLLLSDSGFYLCAWSHSGTAYNEKLFFGSGTQLSVL.

This clone showed up just once. The rearrangement links TRBV18 to TRBJ1-4; D gene ambiguous. V was shortened by 6 bases and J by 2 bases, with 13 bases between the two germline ends. Per germline, CDR1 KGHSH and CDR2 LQKENI. The CDR3 totals 15 residues. This CDR3 reads CASSELTSTNEKLFF. The CDR3 region has the DNA TGTGCCAGCTCCGAATTGACAAGTACTAATGAAAAACTGTTTTTT.

This chain links TRBV6-6 with TRBJ1-1; possible D gene TRBD1, 6 bases. Looked up from germline, CDR1 is MNHNY and CDR2 is SVGAGI (reference sequence). The CDR3 spans 13 residues. V lost 8 bases to trimming and J lost 3 bases, with 13 bases between them. The CDR3 loop reads CASGQIPDTEAFF. In DNA form, the CDR3 reads TGTGCCAGCGGACAGATCCCTGACACTGAAGCTTTCTTT.

This clone has only a few counts. The genes are TRBV18 and TRBJ1-3; D is uncertain. CDR1 is KGHSH and CDR2 is LQKENI in the germline V gene. This CDR3 is 16 amino acids long. V was pared by 2 bases and J by 0 bases, with 11 bases between. The CDR3 sequence: CASSPGGPDSGNTIYF. Here the CDR3 DNA reads TGTGCCAGCTCACCAGGAGGTCCTGACTCTGGAAACACCATATATTTT.

The chain carries TRBV7-9 and TRBJ2-5; 7 bases line up with TRBD1. Germline values: CDR1 SEHNR, CDR2 FQNEAQ (reference sequence). V was pared by 3 bases and J by 2 bases, with 6 bases of the junction left unmatched. The CDR3 runs 15 residues. The CDR3 loop reads CASSFGTVLQETQYF. The CDR3 DNA is TGTGCCAGCAGCTTTGGGACAGTATTACAAGAGACCCAGTACTTC.

This chain connects TRBV28 to TRBJ2-1; TRBD1 agrees at 7 bases. Trimming cost V 9 bases and J 1 base; bases outside gene matches: 3. Germline V gives CDR1 MDHEN, CDR2 SYDVKM. This CDR3 spans 13 amino acids. This CDR3 is CASQGESYNEQFF. In nucleotides, the CDR3 is TGTGCCAGTCAGGGGGAGTCCTACAATGAGCAGTTCTTC. Using reference TRBV28 and TRBJ2-1 for the parts outside the CDR3, the full variable domain is DVKVTQSSRYLVKRTGEKVFLECVQDMDHENMFWYRQDPGLGLRLIYFSYDVKMKEKGDIPEGYSVSREKKERFSLILESASTNQTSMYLCASQGESYNEQFFGPGTRLTVL.

The chain carries TRBV3-1 (or the pseudogene TRBV3-2) and TRBJ2-7; 11 bases fit TRBD1. The CDR3 consists of 18 residues. V was pared by 1 base and J by 0 bases, with 8 bases of the junction left unmatched. Germline V gene data show CDR1 as LGHDT and CDR2 as YNNKEL (reference sequence). The CDR3 region has the DNA TGTGCCAGCAGCCAAGGGCCGGGACAGGGGGGCCTCTCCTACGAGCAGTACTTC. Translating gives CASSQGPGQGGLSYEQYF.

V is TRBV3-1 (or the pseudogene TRBV3-2) and J is TRBJ1-5; possibly TRBD1 for D (6 bases). The CDR3 contains 13 residues. Trimming cost V 4 bases and J 9 bases, with 13 bases left between them. Per germline, CDR1 LGHDT and CDR2 YNNKEL (reference sequence). Here the CDR3 DNA reads TGTGCCAGCAGCCCCGACAGGTCGCCGCCCCAGCATTTT. Encoded protein: CASSPDRSPPQHF.